This T cell receptor beta chain originates from a study of early T cells in non-severe SARS-CoV-2 infection. Turning to the study itself: Chains were not paired, and sequencing was done on bulk RNA from unsorted whole blood.

This clonotype was picked up a small number of times. The antigen is undetermined. MiXCR, run by TCRdb on the 5' RACE reads, gives a single entry per CDR3 protein. The sample shows some 70,000 distinct CDR3 sequences, about 12% of them seen only once. The study's findings and limits: Matching against VDJdb likely underestimated virus-specific expansions, favoring anti-spike CD8.

Germline CDR1 and CDR2: LGHNT and FRNRAP. CDR3 length: 16 amino acids. Trimming took 5 bases from V and 1 from J, leaving 15 bases between them. This sequence originates from an adult who was a healthcare worker with PCR-confirmed SARS-CoV-2 infection or an uninfected control (not recorded which). V and J are TRBV12-5 and TRBJ2-1; no clear D. The specimen was whole blood. The CDR3 sequence: CASGPDGSLSYNEQFF. The CDR3 DNA follows: TGTGCTAGTGGTCCCGACGGTAGCCTATCCTACAATGAGCAGTTCTTC. Using reference TRBV12-5 and TRBJ2-1 for the parts outside the CDR3, the full variable domain is DARVTQTPRHKVTEMGQEVTMRCQPILGHNTVFWYRQTMMQGLELLAYFRNRAPLDDSGMPKDRFSAEMPDATLATLKIQPSEPRDSAVYFCASGPDGSLSYNEQFFGPGTRLTVL.